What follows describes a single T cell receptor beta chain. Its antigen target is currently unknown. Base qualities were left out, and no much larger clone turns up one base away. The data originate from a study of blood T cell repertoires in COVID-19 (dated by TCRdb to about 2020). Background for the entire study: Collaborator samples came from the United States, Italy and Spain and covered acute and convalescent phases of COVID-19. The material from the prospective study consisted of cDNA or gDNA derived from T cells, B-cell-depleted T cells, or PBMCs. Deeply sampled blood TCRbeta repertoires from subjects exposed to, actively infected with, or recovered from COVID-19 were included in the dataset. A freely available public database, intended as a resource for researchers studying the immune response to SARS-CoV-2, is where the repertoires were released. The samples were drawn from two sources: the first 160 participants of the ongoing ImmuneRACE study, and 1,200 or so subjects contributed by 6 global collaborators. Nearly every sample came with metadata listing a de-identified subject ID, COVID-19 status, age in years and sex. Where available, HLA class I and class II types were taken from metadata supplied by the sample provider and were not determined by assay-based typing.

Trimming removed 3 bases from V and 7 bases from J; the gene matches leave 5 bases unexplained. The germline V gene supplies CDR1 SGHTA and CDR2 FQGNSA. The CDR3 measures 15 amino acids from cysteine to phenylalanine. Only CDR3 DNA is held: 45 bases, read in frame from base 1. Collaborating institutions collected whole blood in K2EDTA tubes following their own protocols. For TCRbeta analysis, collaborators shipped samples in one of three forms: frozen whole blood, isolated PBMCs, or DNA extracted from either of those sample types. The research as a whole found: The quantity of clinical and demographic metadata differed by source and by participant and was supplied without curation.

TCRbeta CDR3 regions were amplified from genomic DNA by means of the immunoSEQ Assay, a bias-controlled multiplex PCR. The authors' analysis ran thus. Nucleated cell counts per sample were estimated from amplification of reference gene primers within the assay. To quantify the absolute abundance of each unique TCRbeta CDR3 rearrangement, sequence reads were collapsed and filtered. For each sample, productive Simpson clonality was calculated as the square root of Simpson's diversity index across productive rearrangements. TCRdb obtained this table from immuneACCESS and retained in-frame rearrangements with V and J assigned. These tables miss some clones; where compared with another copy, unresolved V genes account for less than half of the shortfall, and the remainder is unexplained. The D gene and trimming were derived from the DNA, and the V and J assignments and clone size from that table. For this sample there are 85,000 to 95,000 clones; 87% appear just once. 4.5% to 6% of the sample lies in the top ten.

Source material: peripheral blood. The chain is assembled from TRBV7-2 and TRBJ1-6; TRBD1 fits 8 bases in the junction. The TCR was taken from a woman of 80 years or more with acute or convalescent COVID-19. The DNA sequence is TGTGCCAGCAGCTTGCAGGGGGCTAGGAATTCACCCCTCCACTTT. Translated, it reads CASSLQGARNSPLHF.